The clone carrying this T cell receptor beta chain was seen just once. The data are from a study of OX40 agonist ivuxolimab in advanced cancers. Germline V gene lookup returns CDR1 SQVTM and CDR2 ANQGSEA. The CDR3 has 14 residues. The junction had 8 bases not matched to a gene; V was cut back by 7 bases and J by 6 bases. Some clones are missing from TCRdb's copy, which holds only in-frame ones; the method was immunoSEQ multiplex PCR. Of 60,000 to 75,000 clones in the sample, around 90% were seen once. The chain recombines TRBV29-1 with TRBJ2-2, with 10 bases that match TRBD1. The source of this sequence is an adult with an advanced solid tumor such as melanoma, head and neck, liver or kidney cancer. Here the sequenced sample was CD4+ or CD8+ T cells sorted from blood, taken in a trial of the OX40 agonist ivuxolimab. CDR3 DNA: TGCAGCGCCCTGGGACAGGGGTGGTCCGGGGAGCTGTTTTTT. This translates into CSALGQGWSGELFF.